This T cell receptor (beta chain) is drawn from a study of post-analysis software for immune sequencing data. In the study overall: Included among the disease courses, which were recorded for the cohort, were relapsing-remitting, secondary progressive and progressive-relapsing multiple sclerosis.

The library was made from cDNA and included unique molecular identifiers. Once about 0.9 to 11 million T cells were used, about 510,000 cDNA molecules resulted. From the PCR reads, TCRdb called clonotypes with MiXCR, one entry per CDR3 protein. The sample holds about 400,000 distinct CDR3 sequences, less than 40% seen once. This CDR3 has 14 amino acids. Germline V gene sequence: CDR1 SGHRS, CDR2 YFSETQ. V lost 0 bases and J lost 3, with 6 bases in between. Concerning this clonotype itself: As yet, its antigen is unknown.

Overall study findings and caveats: Elevated frequency relative to controls characterized roughly five TRBV segments in patients, TRBV5-6, TRBV5-1 and TRBV20-1 among them. Controls had significantly higher normalized Chao1 diversity than multiple sclerosis patients. Clustering by F measure revealed strong co-clustering among samples prepared together in one batch.

The chain carries TRBV5-1 and TRBJ2-2; D is perhaps TRBD2 (5 bases). This sequence originates from a girl between 5 and 17 years old with multiple sclerosis. The material sequenced was blood. The CDR3 protein is CASSLVSDTGELFF. CDR3 bases: TGCGCCAGCAGCTTGGTTAGCGACACCGGGGAGCTGTTTTTT.